The 10 T cell receptor beta chains below were found in one sample sequenced in a study of blood T cell repertoires in COVID-19. The table came from immunoSEQ multiplex PCR; TCRdb's copy has only in-frame clones and leaves some out. The sample carries 60,000 to 75,000 clones, under 85% recorded once. Sequencing input: peripheral blood. These receptors all stem from a woman aged 50 to 60 with active or convalescent COVID-19.

The chain recombines TRBV24-1 with TRBJ1-1; D is perhaps TRBD1 (5 bases). The CDR3 runs 14 residues. From germline, CDR1 is KGHDR and CDR2 SFDVKD. V dropped 3 bases and J dropped 4 bases, with 11 bases sitting between them. Here the CDR3 reads CATSDHGGTTEAFF. In nucleotides, the CDR3 is TGTGCCACCAGTGATCATGGGGGGACCACTGAAGCTTTCTTT.

The rearrangement uses TRBV18 and TRBJ2-6; D not resolved. Germline V gene lookup returns CDR1 KGHSH and CDR2 LQKENI. The CDR3 is made up of 15 amino acids. Deletions cut 4 bases from V and 4 bases from J, with 11 bases between. This chain's CDR3 is CASSHPSLGANVLTF. The CDR3 region has the DNA TGTGCCAGCTCACATCCCTCTTTGGGGGCCAACGTCCTGACTTTC.

This clone was recorded once. This chain joins TRBV21-1 and TRBJ1-2; TRBD1, as called in the table, went unchecked against the DNA. TRBV21-1 is noted as a pseudogene. The CDR3 is 15 amino acids. The CDR3 spells CASSTPGDVNYGYTF. CDR3 nucleotide sequence: TGTGCCAGCAGCACTCCAGGCGACGTTAACTATGGCTACACCTTC.

This rearrangement joins TRBV29-1 to TRBJ2-1; 7 nucleotides line up with TRBD2. Germline CDR1 SQVTM, CDR2 ANQGSEA. V shed 4 bases and J 4 bases; nucleotides not matched to a gene: 7. The length of the CDR3 is 14 residues. CDR3 protein: CSVAGGSKYNEQFF. CDR3 nucleotide sequence: TGCAGCGTTGCGGGCGGGAGCAAGTACAATGAGCAGTTCTTC.

V gene TRBV6-2 or TRBV6-3 combines with J gene TRBJ2-2; 7 nucleotides agree with TRBD1. From germline, CDR1 is MNHEY and CDR2 SVGEGT. V was pared by 6 bases and J by 0 bases, with 7 bases of the junction left unmatched. The CDR3 runs 16 residues. The CDR3 nucleotides are TGTGCCAGCAGCAGAAGGGACAGCTCGAACACCGGGGAGCTGTTTTTT. It yields the protein CASSRRDSSNTGELFF.

The chain recombines TRBV11-3 with TRBJ1-3; 10 bases fit TRBD1. This CDR3 contains 17 residues. Germline-derived CDR1 and CDR2 are SGHNT and YENEEA. V lost 3 bases and J lost 0; bases outside the gene matches: 5. The CDR3 is CASSFRDRGLSGNTIYF. CDR3 nucleotide sequence: TGTGCCAGCAGCTTCCGGGACAGGGGCCTCTCTGGAAACACCATATATTTT. The variable domain in full, completed from reference TRBV11-3 and TRBJ1-3, reads EAGVVQSPRYKIIEKKQPVAFWCNPISGHNTLYWYLQNLGQGPELLIRYENEEAVDDSQLPKDRFSAERLKGVDSTLKIQPAELGDSAVYLCASSFRDRGLSGNTIYFGEGSWLTVV.

The rearrangement uses TRBV29-1 and TRBJ2-3, with D tentatively TRBD2 (6 bases). Germline CDR1 and CDR2: SQVTM and ANQGSEA. Trimming removed 7 bases from V and 1 base from J, with 15 bases in between. CDR3 length equals 14 residues. This chain's CDR3 is CSAPRRGGTDTQYF. In DNA, the CDR3 is TGCAGCGCCCCACGGAGGGGCGGCACAGATACGCAGTATTTT.

V is TRBV19 and J is TRBJ2-2; TRBD2 aligns across 11 bases. The V gene's germline CDR1 is LNHDA and CDR2 SQIVND (reference sequence). The CDR3 has 18 residues. V trimming: 5 bases; J trimming: 2 bases; junction bases outside the gene matches: 10. The CDR3 DNA sequence: TGTGCCAGTAGTTGGGATAGCGGGAGGGCCCAAAACACCGGGGAGCTGTTTTTT. It encodes CASSWDSGRAQNTGELFF. Based on the CDR3 plus reference TRBV19 and TRBJ2-2, the full variable domain is DGGITQSPKYLFRKEGQNVTLSCEQNLNHDAMYWYRQDPGQGLRLIYYSQIVNDFQKGDIAEGYSVSREKKESFPLTVTSAQKNPTAFYLCASSWDSGRAQNTGELFFGEGSRLTVL.

The rearrangement links TRBV5-3 to TRBJ2-3, with 8 bases aligning to TRBD2. TRBV5-3 carries the ORF label, with uncertain function. This CDR3 has 16 residues. The V gene end was trimmed by 2 bases and the J gene end by 4 bases; junction bases not matched to a gene: 9. Here the CDR3 reads CARSFSSGSGPDTQYF. Here the CDR3 DNA reads TGTGCCAGAAGCTTTTCGAGCGGGAGCGGGCCAGATACGCAGTATTTT.

This chain uses TRBV7-2 with TRBJ2-3; D not certain. The CDR3 is 16 residues long. Germline CDR1 reads SGHTA; CDR2 reads FQGNSA. Between the trimmed V and J ends, which lost 2 bases and 0 bases, there was a span of 12 bases. The CDR3 loop is CASSLPPFSSTDTQYF. Here the CDR3 DNA reads TGTGCCAGCAGCTTACCCCCCTTCTCTAGCACAGATACGCAGTATTTT.